This T cell receptor beta chain originates from a study of identical twins. Study-level points and caveats: Zero-insertion analyses could be partly confounded by invariant MAIT and iNKT cells. Cord blood beta clonotypes present at high abundance carried fewer insertions; no such pattern appeared in memory repertoires.

This clonotype was seen ten or more times. What it binds is not known. TCRdb ran MiXCR on the 5' RACE reads and lists one entry per CDR3 protein. The data contain about 720,000 distinct CDR3 sequences, roughly 20% of them seen just once; the ten biggest clones take up over 10%. These data are also associated with another study on T cells expressing NK-cell markers. That investigation notes: Roughly six of the donors carried dominant NKG2C+ clonotypes that took up 1.0-7.0% of their CD8+ T cells.

Sequenced: PBMCs. The sequence came from a woman between 18 and 30 years old in good health.

CDR3 in amino acids: CSALRGGETQYF. For the CDR3, the DNA is TGCAGTGCCCTCCGTGGGGGAGAGACCCAGTACTTC. This sequence joins TRBV20-1 and TRBJ2-5; either TRBD1 or TRBD2 may supply D (5 bases each). Germline values: CDR1 DFQATT, CDR2 SNEGSKA (reference sequence). This CDR3 comprises 12 residues. V lost 6 bases to trimming and J lost 4 bases, with 12 bases between them.